The 6 T cell receptor beta chains below come from one sample, sequenced in a study of T-cell reconstitution after alpha-beta-depleted transplantation in children. This sample's TCRbeta library carried unique molecular identifier barcodes. TCRdb used MiXCR to reprocess the PCR reads, holding one entry per CDR3 protein. This sample carries 130,000 to 150,000 distinct CDR3 sequences, 8% to 10% of them seen once, and the ten largest clones take roughly 18%. The sequences come from PBMCs, mostly from graft donor cells, collected 180 days after TCRalphabeta/CD19-depleted stem cell transplant. The receptors originated from a female patient between 2 and 15 years old who had a stem cell transplant for congenital amegakaryocytic thrombocytopenia, so the T cells may come from the graft donor.

Ten or more counts support this clonotype. The CDR3 loop reads CSVEGLAGAYEQYF. As DNA, the CDR3 is TGCAGCGTTGAAGGGCTAGCGGGAGCCTACGAGCAGTACTTC. The rearrangement links TRBV29-1 to TRBJ2-7; TRBD2 agrees at 10 bases. J gave up 2 bases and V 1 base, and 2 bases lay outside the gene matches. CDR3 length equals 14 residues. The germline gives CDR1 SQVTM, CDR2 ANQGSEA.

The chain couples TRBV28 to TRBJ2-1; no clear D gene. CDR1 is MDHEN, CDR2 SYDVKM, per germline. This CDR3 region has 16 residues. Trimming shortened V by 6 bases and J by 9 bases, and 24 bases separated the two germline ends. Here the CDR3 reads CASSPPYPVRSGEQFF. Written as DNA, the CDR3 is TGTGCCAGCAGCCCACCCTATCCGGTGCGGTCTGGTGAGCAGTTCTTC. The variable domain in full, with the rest retrieved from reference TRBV28 and TRBJ2-1, is DVKVTQSSRYLVKRTGEKVFLECVQDMDHENMFWYRQDPGLGLRLIYFSYDVKMKEKGDIPEGYSVSREKKERFSLILESASTNQTSMYLCASSPPYPVRSGEQFFGPGTRLTVL.

This clonotype was recorded at least ten times. The chain combines TRBV10-1 with TRBJ2-1, with 8 bases fitting TRBD1. CDR1 is WNHNN and CDR2 is SYGVQD in the germline V gene (reference sequence). V dropped 0 bases and J dropped 9; count of bases not matched to a gene: 7. CDR3 length: 15 amino acids. Here the CDR3 reads CASSESGAGGFEQFF. CDR3 coding DNA: TGCGCCAGCAGTGAGTCGGGGGCAGGGGGCTTTGAGCAGTTCTTC.

Turning to this clonotype: Because the CDR3 is missing its conserved closing phenylalanine or tryptophan, this is likely a read error. The rearrangement joins TRBV27 to TRBJ2-5; D is ambiguous. Germline CDR1 is MNHEY and CDR2 is SMNVEV (reference sequence). V was cut by 0 bases and J by 2 bases, with 7 bases left in between. This CDR3 contains 14 residues. In nucleotides, the CDR3 is TGTGCCAGCAGTTTATCGAGCAGGCAAGAGACCCAGTACTTG. Its protein is CASSLSSRQETQYL.

This clonotype was seen many times. The V and J genes are TRBV20-1 and TRBJ1-5; unclear D gene. Germline CDR1 DFQATT, CDR2 SNEGSKA (reference sequence). Trimming took 2 bases from V and 6 from J, leaving 8 bases between them. This CDR3 contains 12 residues. This CDR3 reads CSARPPGQPQHF. CDR3 bases: TGCAGTGCTAGACCCCCAGGTCAGCCCCAGCATTTT.

The V call is TRBV29-1, the J call TRBJ2-2, with D uncertain. Trimming pared 7 bases from V and 4 bases from J, leaving 13 bases between. The germline V gene encodes CDR1 SQVTM and CDR2 ANQGSEA. The CDR3 runs to 13 residues. The CDR3 nucleotides read TGCAGCGGGGCGGCGTTTGGCACCGGGGAGCTGTTTTTT. Translation gives CSGAAFGTGELFF.